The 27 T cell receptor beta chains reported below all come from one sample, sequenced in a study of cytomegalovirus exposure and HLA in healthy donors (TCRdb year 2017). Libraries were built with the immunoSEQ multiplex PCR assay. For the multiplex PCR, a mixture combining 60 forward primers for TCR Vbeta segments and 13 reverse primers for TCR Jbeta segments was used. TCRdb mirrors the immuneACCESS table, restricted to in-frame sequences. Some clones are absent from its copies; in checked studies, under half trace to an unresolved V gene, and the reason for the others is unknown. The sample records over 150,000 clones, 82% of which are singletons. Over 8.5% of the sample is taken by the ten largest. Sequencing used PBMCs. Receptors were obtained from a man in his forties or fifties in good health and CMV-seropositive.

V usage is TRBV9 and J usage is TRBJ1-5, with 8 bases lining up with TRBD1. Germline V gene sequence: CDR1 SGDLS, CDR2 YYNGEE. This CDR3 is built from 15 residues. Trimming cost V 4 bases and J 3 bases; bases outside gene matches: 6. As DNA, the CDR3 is TGTGCCAGCAGCCCCCAGGACAGGGTCAATCAGCCCCAGCATTTT. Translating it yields CASSPQDRVNQPQHF. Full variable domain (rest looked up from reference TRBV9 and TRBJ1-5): DSGVTQTPKHLITATGQRVTLRCSPRSGDLSVYWYQQSLDQGLQFLIQYYNGEERAKGNILERFSAQQFPDLHSELNLSSLELGDSALYFCASSPQDRVNQPQHFGDGTRLSIL.

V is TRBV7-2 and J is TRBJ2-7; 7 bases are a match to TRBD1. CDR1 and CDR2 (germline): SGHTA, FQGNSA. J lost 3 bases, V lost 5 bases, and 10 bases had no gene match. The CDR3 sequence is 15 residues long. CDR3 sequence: CASSQTRDSYYEQYF. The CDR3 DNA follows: TGTGCCAGCAGCCAAACGAGGGACAGCTACTACGAGCAGTACTTC.

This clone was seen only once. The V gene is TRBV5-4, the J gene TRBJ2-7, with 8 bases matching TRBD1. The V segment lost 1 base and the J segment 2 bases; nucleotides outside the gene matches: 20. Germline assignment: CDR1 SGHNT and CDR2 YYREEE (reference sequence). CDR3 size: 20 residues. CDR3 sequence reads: CASSLFSFRGTGALPYEQYF. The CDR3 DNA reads TGTGCCAGCAGCTTGTTCTCCTTTCGAGGGACAGGAGCCTTACCCTACGAGCAGTACTTC. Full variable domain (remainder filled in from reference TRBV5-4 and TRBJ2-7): ETGVTQSPTHLIKTRGQQVTLRCSSQSGHNTVSWYQQALGQGPQFIFQYYREEENGRGNFPPRFSGLQFPNYSSELNVNALELDDSALYLCASSLFSFRGTGALPYEQYFGPGTRLTVT.

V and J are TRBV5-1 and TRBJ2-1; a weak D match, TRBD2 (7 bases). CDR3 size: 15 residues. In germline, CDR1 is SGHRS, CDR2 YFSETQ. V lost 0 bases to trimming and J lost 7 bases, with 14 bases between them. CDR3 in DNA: TGCGCCAGCAGCTTGGCCATGGCGGGGGCAAATGAGCAGTTCTTC. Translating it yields CASSLAMAGANEQFF.

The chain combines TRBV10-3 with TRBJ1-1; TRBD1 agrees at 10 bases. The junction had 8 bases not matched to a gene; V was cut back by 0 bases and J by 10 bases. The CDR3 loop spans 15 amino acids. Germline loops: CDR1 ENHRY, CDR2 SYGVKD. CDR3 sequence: CAISESGRTGGVAFF. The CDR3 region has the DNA TGTGCCATCAGTGAGTCGGGACGGACAGGGGGTGTAGCTTTCTTT.

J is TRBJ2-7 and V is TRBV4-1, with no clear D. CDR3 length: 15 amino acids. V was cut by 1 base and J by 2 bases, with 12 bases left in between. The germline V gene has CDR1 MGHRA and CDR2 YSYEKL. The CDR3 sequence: CASSQAQLKTYEQYF. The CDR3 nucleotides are TGCGCCAGCAGCCAAGCACAGCTAAAAACCTACGAGCAGTACTTC.

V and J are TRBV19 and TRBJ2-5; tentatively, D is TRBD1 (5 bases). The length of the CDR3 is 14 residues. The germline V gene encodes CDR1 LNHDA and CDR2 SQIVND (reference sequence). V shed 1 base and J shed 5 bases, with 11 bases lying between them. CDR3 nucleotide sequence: TGTGCCAGTAGTATAGTCCCAGGGCTGGAGACCCAGTACTTC. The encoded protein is CASSIVPGLETQYF.

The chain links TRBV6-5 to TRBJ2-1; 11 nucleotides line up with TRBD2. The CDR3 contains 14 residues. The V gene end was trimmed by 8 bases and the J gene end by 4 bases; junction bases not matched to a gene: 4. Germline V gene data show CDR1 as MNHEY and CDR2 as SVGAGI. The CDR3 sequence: CASQLAGAYNEQFF. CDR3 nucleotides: TGTGCCAGCCAACTAGCGGGGGCGTACAATGAGCAGTTCTTC.

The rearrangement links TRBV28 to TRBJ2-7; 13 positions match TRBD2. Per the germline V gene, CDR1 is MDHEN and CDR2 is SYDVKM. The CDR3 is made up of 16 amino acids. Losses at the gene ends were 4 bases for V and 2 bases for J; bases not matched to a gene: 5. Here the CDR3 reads CASSSGGLAGPYEQYF. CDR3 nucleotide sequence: TGTGCCAGCAGTTCTGGGGGACTAGCGGGACCCTACGAGCAGTACTTC.

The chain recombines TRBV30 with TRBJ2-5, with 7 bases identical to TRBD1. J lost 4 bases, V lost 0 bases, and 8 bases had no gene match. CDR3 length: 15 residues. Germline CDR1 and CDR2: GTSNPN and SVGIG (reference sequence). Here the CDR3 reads CAWSVQGIRSETQYF. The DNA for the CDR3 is TGTGCCTGGAGTGTACAGGGGATAAGGTCAGAGACCCAGTACTTC. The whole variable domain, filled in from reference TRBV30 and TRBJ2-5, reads SQTIHQWPATLVQPVGSPLSLECTVEGTSNPNLYWYRQAAGRGLQLLFYSVGIGQISSEVPQNLSASRPQDRQFILSSKKLLLSDSGFYLCAWSVQGIRSETQYFGPGTRLLVL.

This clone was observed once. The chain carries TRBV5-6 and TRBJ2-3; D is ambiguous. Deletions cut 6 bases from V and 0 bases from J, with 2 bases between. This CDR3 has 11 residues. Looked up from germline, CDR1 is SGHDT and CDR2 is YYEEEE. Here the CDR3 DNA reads TGTGCCAGCACTAGCACAGATACGCAGTATTTT. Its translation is CASTSTDTQYF.

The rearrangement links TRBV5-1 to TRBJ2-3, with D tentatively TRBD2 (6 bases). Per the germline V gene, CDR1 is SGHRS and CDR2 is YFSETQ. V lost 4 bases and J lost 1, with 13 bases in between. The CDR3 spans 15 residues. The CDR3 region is CASSTGDFGTDTQYF. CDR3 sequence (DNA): TGCGCCAGCAGCACGGGGGACTTCGGCACAGATACGCAGTATTTT.

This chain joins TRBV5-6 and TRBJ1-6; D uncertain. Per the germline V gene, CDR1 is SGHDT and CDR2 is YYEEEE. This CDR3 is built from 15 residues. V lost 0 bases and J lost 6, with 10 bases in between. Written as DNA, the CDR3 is TGTGCCAGCAGCTTGGCCCCTGGCTCTAATTCACCCCTCCACTTT. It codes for CASSLAPGSNSPLHF. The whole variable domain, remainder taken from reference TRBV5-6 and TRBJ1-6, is DAGVTQSPTHLIKTRGQQVTLRCSPKSGHDTVSWYQQALGQGPQFIFQYYEEEERQRGNFPDRFSGHQFPNYSSELNVNALLLGDSALYLCASSLAPGSNSPLHFGNGTRLTVT.

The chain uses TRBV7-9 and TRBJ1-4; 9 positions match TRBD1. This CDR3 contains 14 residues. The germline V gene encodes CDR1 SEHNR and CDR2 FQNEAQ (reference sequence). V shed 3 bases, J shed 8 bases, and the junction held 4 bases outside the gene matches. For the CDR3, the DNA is TGTGCCAGCAGCTTCCGACAGGGGGAAGAAAAACTGTTTTTT. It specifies CASSFRQGEEKLFF.

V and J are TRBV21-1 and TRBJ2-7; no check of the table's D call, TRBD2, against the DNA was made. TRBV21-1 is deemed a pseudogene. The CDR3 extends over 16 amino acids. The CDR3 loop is CASSKEGLAGAYEQYF. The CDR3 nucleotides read TGTGCCAGCAGCAAAGAAGGACTAGCGGGAGCCTACGAGCAGTACTTC.

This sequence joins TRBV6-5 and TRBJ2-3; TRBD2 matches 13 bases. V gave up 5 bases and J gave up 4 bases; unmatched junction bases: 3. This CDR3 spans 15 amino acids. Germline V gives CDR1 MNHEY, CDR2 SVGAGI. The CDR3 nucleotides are TGTGCCAGCAGTATACTAGCGGGAGGGGCAGATACGCAGTATTTT. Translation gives CASSILAGGADTQYF.

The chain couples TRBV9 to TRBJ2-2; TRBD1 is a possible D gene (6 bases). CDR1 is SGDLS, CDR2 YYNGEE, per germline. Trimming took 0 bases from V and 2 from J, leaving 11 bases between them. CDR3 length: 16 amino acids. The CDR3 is CASSVVAGDNTGELFF. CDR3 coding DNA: TGTGCCAGCAGCGTAGTGGCAGGGGATAACACCGGGGAGCTGTTTTTT.

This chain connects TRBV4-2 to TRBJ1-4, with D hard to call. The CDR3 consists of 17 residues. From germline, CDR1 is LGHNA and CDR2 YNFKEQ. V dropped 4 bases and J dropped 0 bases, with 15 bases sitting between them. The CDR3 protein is CASSRQPRVSTNEKLFF. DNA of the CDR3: TGTGCCAGCAGCCGCCAACCCCGGGTTTCAACTAATGAAAAACTGTTTTTT.

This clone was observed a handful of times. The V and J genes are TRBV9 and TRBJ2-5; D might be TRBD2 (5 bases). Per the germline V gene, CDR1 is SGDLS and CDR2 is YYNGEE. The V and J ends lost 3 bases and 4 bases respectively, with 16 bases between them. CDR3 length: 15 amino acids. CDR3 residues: CASSARERRSETQYF. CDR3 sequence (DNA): TGTGCCAGCAGCGCCCGGGAACGGAGATCAGAGACCCAGTACTTC.

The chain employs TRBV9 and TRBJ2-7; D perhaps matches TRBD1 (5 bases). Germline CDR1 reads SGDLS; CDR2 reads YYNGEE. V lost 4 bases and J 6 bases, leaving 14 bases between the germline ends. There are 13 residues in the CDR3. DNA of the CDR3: TGTGCCAGCAGCCTCACGGCAGGGCGCGAGCAGTACTTC. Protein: CASSLTAGREQYF.

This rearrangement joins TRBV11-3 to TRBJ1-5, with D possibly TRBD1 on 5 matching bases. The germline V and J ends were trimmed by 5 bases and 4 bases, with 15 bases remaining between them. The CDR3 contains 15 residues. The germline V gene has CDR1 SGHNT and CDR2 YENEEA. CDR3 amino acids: CASSDKGQTNQPQHF. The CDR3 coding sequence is TGTGCCAGCAGCGATAAGGGGCAGACAAATCAGCCCCAGCATTTT.

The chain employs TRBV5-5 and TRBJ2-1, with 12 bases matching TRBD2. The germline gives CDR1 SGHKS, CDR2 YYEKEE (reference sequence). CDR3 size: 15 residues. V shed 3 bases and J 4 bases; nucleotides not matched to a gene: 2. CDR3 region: CASSSTSGGYNEQFF. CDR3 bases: TGTGCCAGCAGCTCGACTAGCGGGGGTTACAATGAGCAGTTCTTC.

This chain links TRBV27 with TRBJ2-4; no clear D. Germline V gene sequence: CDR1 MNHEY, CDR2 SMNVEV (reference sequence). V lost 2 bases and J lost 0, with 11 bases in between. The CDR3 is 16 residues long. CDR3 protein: CASSLRLALAKNIQYF. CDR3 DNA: TGTGCCAGCAGTTTAAGACTGGCCCTAGCCAAAAACATTCAGTACTTC.

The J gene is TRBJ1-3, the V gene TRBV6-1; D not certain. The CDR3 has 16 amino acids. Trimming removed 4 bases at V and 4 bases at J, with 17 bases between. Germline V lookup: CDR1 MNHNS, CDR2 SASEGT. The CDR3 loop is CASSGNYAKAGNTIYF. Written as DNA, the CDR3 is TGTGCCAGCAGTGGCAACTACGCCAAGGCCGGAAACACCATATATTTT.

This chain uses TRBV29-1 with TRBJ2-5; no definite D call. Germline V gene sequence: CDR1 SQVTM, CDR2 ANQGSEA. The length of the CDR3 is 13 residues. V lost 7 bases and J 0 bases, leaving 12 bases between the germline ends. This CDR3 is CSATHTDQETQYF. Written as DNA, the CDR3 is TGCAGCGCCACACATACCGACCAAGAGACCCAGTACTTC.

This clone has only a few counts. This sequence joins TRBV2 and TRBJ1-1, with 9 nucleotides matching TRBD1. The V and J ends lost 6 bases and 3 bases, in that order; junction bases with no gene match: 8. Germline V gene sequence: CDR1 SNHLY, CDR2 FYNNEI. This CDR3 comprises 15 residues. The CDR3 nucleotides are TGTGCCAGCAGCCCACAGGGGGCGGGGGACACTGAAGCTTTCTTT. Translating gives CASSPQGAGDTEAFF.

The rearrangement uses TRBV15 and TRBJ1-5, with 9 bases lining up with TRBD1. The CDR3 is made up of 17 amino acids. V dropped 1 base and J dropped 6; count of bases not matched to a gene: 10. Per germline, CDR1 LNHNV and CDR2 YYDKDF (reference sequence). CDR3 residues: CATSRGPTGGRGQPQHF. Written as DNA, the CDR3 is TGTGCCACCAGCAGAGGACCGACAGGGGGTAGAGGTCAGCCCCAGCATTTT.